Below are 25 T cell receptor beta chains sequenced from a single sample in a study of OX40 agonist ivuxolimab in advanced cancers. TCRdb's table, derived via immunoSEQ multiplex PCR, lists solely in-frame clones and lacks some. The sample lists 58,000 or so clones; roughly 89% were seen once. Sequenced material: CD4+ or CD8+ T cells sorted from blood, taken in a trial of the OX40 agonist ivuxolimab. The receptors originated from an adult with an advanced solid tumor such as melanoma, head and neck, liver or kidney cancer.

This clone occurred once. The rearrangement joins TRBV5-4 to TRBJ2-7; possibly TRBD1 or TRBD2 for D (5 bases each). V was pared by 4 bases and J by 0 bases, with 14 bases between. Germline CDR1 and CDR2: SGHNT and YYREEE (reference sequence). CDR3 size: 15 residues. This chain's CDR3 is CASSARGESSYEQYF. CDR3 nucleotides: TGTGCCAGCAGCGCGAGGGGAGAGAGCTCCTACGAGCAGTACTTC.

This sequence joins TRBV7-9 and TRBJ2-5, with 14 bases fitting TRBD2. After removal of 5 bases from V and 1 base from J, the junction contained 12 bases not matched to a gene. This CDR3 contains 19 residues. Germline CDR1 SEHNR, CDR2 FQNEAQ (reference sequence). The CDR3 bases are TGTGCCAGCAGCGGCCCCGGGACTAGCGGGAGAAGGGGCCAAGAGACCCAGTACTTC. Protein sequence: CASSGPGTSGRRGQETQYF.

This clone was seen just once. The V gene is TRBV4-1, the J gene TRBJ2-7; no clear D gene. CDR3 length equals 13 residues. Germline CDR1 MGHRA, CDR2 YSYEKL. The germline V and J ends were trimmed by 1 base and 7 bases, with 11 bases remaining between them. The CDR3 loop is CASSQAEGWEQYF. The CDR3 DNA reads TGCGCCAGCAGCCAAGCTGAAGGGTGGGAGCAGTACTTC.

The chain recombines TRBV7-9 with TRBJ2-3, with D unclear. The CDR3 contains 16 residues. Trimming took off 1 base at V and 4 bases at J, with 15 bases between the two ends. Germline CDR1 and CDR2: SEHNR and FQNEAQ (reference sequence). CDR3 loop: CASSLVASMASDTQYF. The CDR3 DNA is TGTGCCAGCAGCTTAGTCGCCAGTATGGCGTCAGATACGCAGTATTTT. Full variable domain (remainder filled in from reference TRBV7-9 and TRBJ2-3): DTGVSQNPRHKITKRGQNVTFRCDPISEHNRLYWYRQTLGQGPEFLTYFQNEAQLEKSRLLSDRFSAERPKGSFSTLEIQRTEQGDSAMYLCASSLVASMASDTQYFGPGTRLTVL.

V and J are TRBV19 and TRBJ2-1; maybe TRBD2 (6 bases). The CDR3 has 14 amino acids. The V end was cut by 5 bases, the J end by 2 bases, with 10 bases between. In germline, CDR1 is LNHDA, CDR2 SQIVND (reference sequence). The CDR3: CASSLGGTYNEQFF. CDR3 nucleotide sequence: TGTGCCAGTAGTCTGGGCGGGACCTACAATGAGCAGTTCTTC. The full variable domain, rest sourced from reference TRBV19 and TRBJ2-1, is DGGITQSPKYLFRKEGQNVTLSCEQNLNHDAMYWYRQDPGQGLRLIYYSQIVNDFQKGDIAEGYSVSREKKESFPLTVTSAQKNPTAFYLCASSLGGTYNEQFFGPGTRLTVL.

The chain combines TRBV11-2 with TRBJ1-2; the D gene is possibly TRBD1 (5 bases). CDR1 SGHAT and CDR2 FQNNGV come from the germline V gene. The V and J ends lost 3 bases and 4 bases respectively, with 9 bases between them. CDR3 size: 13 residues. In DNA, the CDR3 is TGTGCCAGCAGCTTTCAGGGCAGCTATGGCTACACCTTC. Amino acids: CASSFQGSYGYTF.

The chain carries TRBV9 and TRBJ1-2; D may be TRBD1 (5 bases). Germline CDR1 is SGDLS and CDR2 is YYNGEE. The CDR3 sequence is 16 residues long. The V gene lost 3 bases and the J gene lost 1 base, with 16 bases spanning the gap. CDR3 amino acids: CASSEDTRTLNYGYTF. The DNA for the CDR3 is TGTGCCAGCAGCGAGGACACGAGGACCCTTAACTATGGCTACACCTTC.

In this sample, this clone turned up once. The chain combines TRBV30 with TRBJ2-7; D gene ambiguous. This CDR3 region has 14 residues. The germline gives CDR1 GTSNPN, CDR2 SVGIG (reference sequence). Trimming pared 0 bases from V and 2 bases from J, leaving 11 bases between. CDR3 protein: CAWSVFRATYEQYF. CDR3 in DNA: TGTGCCTGGAGTGTTTTTAGGGCGACCTACGAGCAGTACTTC. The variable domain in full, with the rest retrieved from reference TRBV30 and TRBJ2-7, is SQTIHQWPATLVQPVGSPLSLECTVEGTSNPNLYWYRQAAGRGLQLLFYSVGIGQISSEVPQNLSASRPQDRQFILSSKKLLLSDSGFYLCAWSVFRATYEQYFGPGTRLTVT.

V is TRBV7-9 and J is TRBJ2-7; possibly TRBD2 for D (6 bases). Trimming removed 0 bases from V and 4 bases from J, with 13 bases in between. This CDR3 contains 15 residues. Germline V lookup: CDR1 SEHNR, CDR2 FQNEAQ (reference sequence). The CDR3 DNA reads TGTGCCAGCAGCTTAGCCGCGGGGCTAACTTACGAGCAGTACTTC. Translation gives CASSLAAGLTYEQYF. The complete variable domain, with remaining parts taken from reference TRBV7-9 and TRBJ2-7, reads DTGVSQNPRHKITKRGQNVTFRCDPISEHNRLYWYRQTLGQGPEFLTYFQNEAQLEKSRLLSDRFSAERPKGSFSTLEIQRTEQGDSAMYLCASSLAAGLTYEQYFGPGTRLTVT.

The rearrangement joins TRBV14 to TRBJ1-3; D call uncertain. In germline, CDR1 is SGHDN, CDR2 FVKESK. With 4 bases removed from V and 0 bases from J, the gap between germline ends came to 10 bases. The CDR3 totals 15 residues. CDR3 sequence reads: CASSLALSSGNTIYF. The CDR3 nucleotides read TGTGCCAGCAGCCTCGCCTTGAGCTCTGGAAACACCATATATTTT.

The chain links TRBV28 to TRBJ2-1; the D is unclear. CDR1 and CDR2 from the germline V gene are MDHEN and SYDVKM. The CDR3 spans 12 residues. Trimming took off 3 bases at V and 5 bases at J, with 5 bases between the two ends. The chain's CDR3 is CASSFQDNEQFF. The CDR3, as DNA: TGTGCCAGCAGTTTCCAGGACAATGAGCAGTTCTTC.

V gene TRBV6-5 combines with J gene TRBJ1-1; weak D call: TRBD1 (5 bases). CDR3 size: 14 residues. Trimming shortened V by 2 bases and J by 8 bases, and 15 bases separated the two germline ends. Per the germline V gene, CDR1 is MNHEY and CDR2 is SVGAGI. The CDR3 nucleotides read TGTGCCAGCAGTTACCAGGGACTCCAAGGCGAAGCTTTCTTT. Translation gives CASSYQGLQGEAFF.

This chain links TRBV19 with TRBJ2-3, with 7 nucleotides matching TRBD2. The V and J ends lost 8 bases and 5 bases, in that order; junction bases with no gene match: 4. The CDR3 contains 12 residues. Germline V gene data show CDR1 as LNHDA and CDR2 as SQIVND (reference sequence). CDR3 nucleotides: TGTGCCAGTTCGCAGCGGGGAGATACGCAGTATTTT. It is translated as CASSQRGDTQYF.

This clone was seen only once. The DNA of the CDR3 is TGTGCCAGCAGTTCAACCGGGACTAGCGGGATGGTGGAGCAGTACTTC. Its translation: CASSSTGTSGMVEQYF. The V gene is TRBV27, the J gene TRBJ2-7; 13 bases are a match to TRBD2. The CDR3 has 16 residues. The germline CDR1 and CDR2 sequences are MNHEY and SMNVEV (reference sequence). V lost 4 bases, J lost 7 bases, and 10 bases stayed unmatched.

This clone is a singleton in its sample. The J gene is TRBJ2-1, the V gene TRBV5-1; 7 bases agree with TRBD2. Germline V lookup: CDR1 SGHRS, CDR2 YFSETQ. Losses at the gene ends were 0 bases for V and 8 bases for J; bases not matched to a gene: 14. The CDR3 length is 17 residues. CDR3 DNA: TGCGCCAGCAGCTTGGCCCCTCGGGACTACTCTCCCGATGAGCAGTTCTTC. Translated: CASSLAPRDYSPDEQFF.

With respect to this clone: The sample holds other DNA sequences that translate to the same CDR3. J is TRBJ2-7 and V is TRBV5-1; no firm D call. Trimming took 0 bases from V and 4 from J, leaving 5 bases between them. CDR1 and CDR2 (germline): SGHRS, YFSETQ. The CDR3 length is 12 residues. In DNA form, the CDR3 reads TGCGCCAGCAGCTTGGTGGGTTACGAGCAGTACTTC. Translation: CASSLVGYEQYF.

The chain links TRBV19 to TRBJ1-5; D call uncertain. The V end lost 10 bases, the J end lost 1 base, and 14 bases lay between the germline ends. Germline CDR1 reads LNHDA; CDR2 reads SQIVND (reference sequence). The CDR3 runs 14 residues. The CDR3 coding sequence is TGTGCCACCCTAGGTCCCGTGAGCAATCAGCCCCAGCATTTT. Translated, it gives CATLGPVSNQPQHF.

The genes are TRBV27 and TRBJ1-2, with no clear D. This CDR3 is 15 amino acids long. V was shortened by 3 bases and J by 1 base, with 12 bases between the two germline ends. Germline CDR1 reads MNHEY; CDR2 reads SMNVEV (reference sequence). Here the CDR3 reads CASSFRTFSNYGYTF. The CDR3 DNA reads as TGTGCCAGCAGTTTCCGGACGTTCAGTAACTATGGCTACACCTTC.

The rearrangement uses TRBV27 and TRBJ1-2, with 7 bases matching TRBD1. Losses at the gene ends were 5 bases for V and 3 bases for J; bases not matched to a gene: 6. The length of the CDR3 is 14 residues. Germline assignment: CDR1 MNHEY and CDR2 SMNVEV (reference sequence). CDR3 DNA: TGTGCCAGCAGTGTTCTCGGGACAGACTATGGCTACACCTTC. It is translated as CASSVLGTDYGYTF.

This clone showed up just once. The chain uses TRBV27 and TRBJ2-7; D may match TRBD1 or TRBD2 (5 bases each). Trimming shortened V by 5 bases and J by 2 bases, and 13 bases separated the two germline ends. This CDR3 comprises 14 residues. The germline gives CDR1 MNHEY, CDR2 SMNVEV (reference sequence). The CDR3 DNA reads TGTGCCAGCAGTGGGACGACATTCACCTACGAGCAGTACTTC. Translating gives CASSGTTFTYEQYF.

In DNA form, the CDR3 reads TGCGCCAGCAGCCCGGAGACGGGACTAGCAGCAGTCGATGAGCAGTTCTTC. Residues: CASSPETGLAAVDEQFF. The genes are TRBV5-1 and TRBJ2-1; 9 bases are shared with TRBD2. Germline assignment: CDR1 SGHRS and CDR2 YFSETQ. The V gene end was trimmed by 4 bases and the J gene end by 8 bases; junction bases not matched to a gene: 16. The CDR3 is 17 amino acids. Together with reference TRBV5-1 and TRBJ2-1, the CDR3 gives the full variable domain: KAGVTQTPRYLIKTRGQQVTLSCSPISGHRSVSWYQQTPGQGLQFLFEYFSETQRNKGNFPGRFSGRQFSNSRSEMNVSTLELGDSALYLCASSPETGLAAVDEQFFGPGTRLTVL.

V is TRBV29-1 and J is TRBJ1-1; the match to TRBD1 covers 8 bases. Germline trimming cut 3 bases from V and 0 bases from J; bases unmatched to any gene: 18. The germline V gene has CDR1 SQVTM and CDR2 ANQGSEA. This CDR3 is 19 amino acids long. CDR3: CSVEGLLGQDLKLNTEAFF. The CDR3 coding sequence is TGCAGCGTTGAGGGGCTCTTGGGACAGGATTTAAAATTGAACACTGAAGCTTTCTTT.

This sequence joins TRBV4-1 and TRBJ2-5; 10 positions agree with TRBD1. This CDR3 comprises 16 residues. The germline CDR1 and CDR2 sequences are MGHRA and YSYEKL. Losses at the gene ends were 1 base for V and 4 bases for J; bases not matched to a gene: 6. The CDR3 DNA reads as TGCGCCAGCAGCCAAGTAGGGACAGGGGTCGGAGAGACCCAGTACTTC. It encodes CASSQVGTGVGETQYF.

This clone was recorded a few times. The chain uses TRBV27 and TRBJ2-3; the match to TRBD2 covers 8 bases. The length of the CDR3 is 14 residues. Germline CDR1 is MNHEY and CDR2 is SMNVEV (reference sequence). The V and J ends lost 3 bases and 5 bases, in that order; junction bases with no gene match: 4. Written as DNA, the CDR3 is TGTGCCAGCAGTTTTAGTAGCGGGGAAGATACGCAGTATTTT. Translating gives CASSFSSGEDTQYF.

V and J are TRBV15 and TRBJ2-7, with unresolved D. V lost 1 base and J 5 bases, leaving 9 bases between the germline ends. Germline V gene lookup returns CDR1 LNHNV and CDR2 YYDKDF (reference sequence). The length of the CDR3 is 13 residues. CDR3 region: CATSRVAHDEQYF. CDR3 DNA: TGTGCCACCAGCAGAGTAGCCCATGACGAGCAGTACTTC.